Each of the 8 T cell receptor beta chains below was sequenced from the same sample in a study of OX40 agonist ivuxolimab in advanced cancers. The assay was immunoSEQ multiplex PCR, and TCRdb's table has in-frame clones only and misses some. The data hold 30,000 or so clones, with around 85% observed a single time. Sequencing used CD4+ or CD8+ T cells sorted from blood, obtained in a trial of the OX40 agonist ivuxolimab. The source of these receptors is an adult with an advanced solid tumor such as melanoma, head and neck, liver or kidney cancer.

V and J are TRBV6-5 and TRBJ1-2; 7 bases map to TRBD1. Germline V CDR1 and CDR2: MNHEY, SVGAGI. This CDR3 has 14 amino acids. Trimming at V came to 2 bases and at J to 2 bases, leaving 2 bases not matched to a gene. The CDR3 DNA follows: TGTGCCAGCAGTTACGGGGGACAGAACTATGGCTACACCTTC. It yields the protein CASSYGGQNYGYTF.

This chain connects TRBV6-5 to TRBJ2-3; 7 bases are shared with TRBD2. Germline V lookup: CDR1 MNHEY, CDR2 SVGAGI. The junction had 1 base not matched to a gene; V was cut back by 2 bases and J by 2 bases. The length of the CDR3 is 14 residues. CDR3 sequence: CASSYGRATDTQYF. DNA of the CDR3: TGTGCCAGCAGTTACGGGAGGGCCACAGATACGCAGTATTTT.

The chain is built from TRBV20-1 and TRBJ2-1; D is undetermined. Trimming removed 5 bases at V and 8 bases at J, with 10 bases between. The CDR3 contains 11 residues. Germline lookup yields CDR1 DFQATT and CDR2 SNEGSKA (reference sequence). CDR3 bases: TGCAGTGCTGGGCCCAGGCATGAGCAGTTCTTC. It specifies CSAGPRHEQFF.

V usage is TRBV10-3 and J usage is TRBJ1-1; D is possibly TRBD1 (6 bases). CDR1 is ENHRY and CDR2 is SYGVKD in the germline V gene. V lost 4 bases and J 1 base, leaving 7 bases between the germline ends. The CDR3 has 13 residues. The CDR3 DNA reads TGTGCCATCAGTGGGGACAAGAACACTGAAGCTTTCTTT. This encodes CAISGDKNTEAFF.

The V gene is TRBV27, the J gene TRBJ2-2, with 9 bases that match TRBD2. With 6 bases clipped from V and 6 bases from J, the junction kept 8 bases outside the gene matches. The CDR3 contains 15 residues. Germline-derived CDR1 and CDR2 are MNHEY and SMNVEV (reference sequence). The CDR3 spells CASSILAGAPGELFF. The CDR3 DNA follows: TGTGCCAGCAGCATACTAGCGGGTGCGCCCGGGGAGCTGTTTTTT.

The J gene is TRBJ2-3, the V gene TRBV29-1, with 15 bases identical to TRBD2. CDR3 length equals 16 residues. V shed 3 bases, J shed 0 bases, and the junction held 1 base outside the gene matches. Germline CDR1 and CDR2: SQVTM and ANQGSEA. The CDR3 protein is CSVDGLAGGSTDTQYF. CDR3 bases: TGCAGCGTTGACGGACTAGCGGGAGGGAGCACAGATACGCAGTATTTT.

The gene calls are TRBV4-1 and TRBJ2-3; D unclear. The CDR3 contains 15 residues. The V gene's germline CDR1 is MGHRA and CDR2 YSYEKL. Trimming pared 6 bases from V and 5 bases from J, leaving 18 bases between. The CDR3, as DNA: TGCGCCAGCAGTCTTCCCACCCACTGGCGAGATACGCAGTATTTT. This codes for CASSLPTHWRDTQYF.

The V and J genes are TRBV7-3 and TRBJ2-3; D uncertain. The CDR3 consists of 13 residues. Germline-derived CDR1 and CDR2 are SGHTA and FQGTGA. Trimming removed 5 bases from V and 6 bases from J, with 12 bases in between. The CDR3 nucleotides are TGTGCCAGCAGCAATAATCTGGGGGATACGCAGTATTTT. This sequence encodes CASSNNLGDTQYF. Supplemented by reference TRBV7-3 and TRBJ2-3, the full variable domain reads GAGVSQTPSNKVTEKGKYVELRCDPISGHTALYWYRQSLGQGPEFLIYFQGTGAADDSGLPNDRFFAVRPEGSVSTLKIQRTERGDSAVYLCASSNNLGDTQYFGPGTRLTVL.